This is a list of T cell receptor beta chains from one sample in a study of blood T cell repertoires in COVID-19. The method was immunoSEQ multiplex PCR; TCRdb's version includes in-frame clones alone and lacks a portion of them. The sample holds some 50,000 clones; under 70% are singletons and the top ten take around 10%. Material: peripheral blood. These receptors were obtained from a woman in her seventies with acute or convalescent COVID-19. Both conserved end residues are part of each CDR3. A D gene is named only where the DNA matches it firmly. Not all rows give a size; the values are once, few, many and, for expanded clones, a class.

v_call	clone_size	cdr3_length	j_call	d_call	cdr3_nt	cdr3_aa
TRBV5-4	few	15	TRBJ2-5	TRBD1	TGTGCCAGCAGCGGACAGGGATGGGACCAAGAGACCCAGTACTTC	CASSGQGWDQETQYF
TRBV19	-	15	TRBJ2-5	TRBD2	TGTGCCAGTAAAGGACTAGCGGGGGGCCAAGAGACCCAGTACTTC	CASKGLAGGQETQYF
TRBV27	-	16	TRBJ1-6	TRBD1	TGTGCCAGCAGATATGAGGGACAGGGGGAAAATTCACCCCTCCACTTT	CASRYEGQGENSPLHF
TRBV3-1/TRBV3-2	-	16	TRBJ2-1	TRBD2	TGTGCCAGCAGCCCCTTACTAGCGGGATCATTCAATGAGCAGTTCTTC	CASSPLLAGSFNEQFF
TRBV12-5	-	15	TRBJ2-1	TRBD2	TGTGCTAGTGGTTTGACTAGCGGAATTTACAATGAGCAGTTCTTC	CASGLTSGIYNEQFF
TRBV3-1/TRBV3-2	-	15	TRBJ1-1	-	TGTGCCAGCAGCCAAGAGGGGGGGCTAGCGACTGAAGCTTTCTTT	CASSQEGGLATEAFF
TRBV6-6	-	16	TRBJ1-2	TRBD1	TGTGCCAGCCCCCTTGGACAGGTACTTTCTAACTATGGCTACACCTTC	CASPLGQVLSNYGYTF
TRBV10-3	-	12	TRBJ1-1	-	TGTGCCTCGAGCGGGATAACACGCGAAGCTTTCTTT	CASSGITREAFF
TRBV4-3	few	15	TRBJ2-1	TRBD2	TGCGCCAGCAGCCAAGACCTAGCGGGGGGCAATGAGCAGTTCTTC	CASSQDLAGGNEQFF
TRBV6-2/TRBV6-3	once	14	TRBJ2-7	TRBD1	TGTGCCAGCAGTGGACAGGAAACCTCCTACGAGCAGTACTTC	CASSGQETSYEQYF
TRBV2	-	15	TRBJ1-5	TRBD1	TGTGCCAGCAGTGGTGGACAGGGGGGATATCAGCCCCAGCATTTT	CASSGGQGGYQPQHF
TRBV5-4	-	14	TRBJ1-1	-	TGTGCCAGCGGTGGGCAGGGAAAGAACACTGAAGCTTTCTTT	CASGGQGKNTEAFF
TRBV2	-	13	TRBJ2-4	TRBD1	TGTGCCAGCGGGGGGACAGGGAATACCATTCAGTACTTC	CASGGTGNTIQYF
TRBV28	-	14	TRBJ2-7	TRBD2	TGTGCCAGCACATTGGCTAGCGGGGGCTACGAGCAGTACTTC	CASTLASGGYEQYF
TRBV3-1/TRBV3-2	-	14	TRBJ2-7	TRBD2	TGTGCCAGCAGCCAAGGAGCGGGGCGCTACGAGCAGTACTTC	CASSQGAGRYEQYF
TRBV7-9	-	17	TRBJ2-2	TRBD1	TGTGCCAGCAGCTTCGTCGCGGGACAGGGGAACACCGGGGAGCTGTTTTTT	CASSFVAGQGNTGELFF
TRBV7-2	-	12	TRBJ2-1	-	TGTGCCAGCAGCCCGCAGTACAATGAGCAGTTCTTC	CASSPQYNEQFF
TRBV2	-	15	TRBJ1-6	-	TGTGCCAGCAGGGCTCAAGGCACGGGTACTTCACCCCTCCACTTT	CASRAQGTGTSPLHF
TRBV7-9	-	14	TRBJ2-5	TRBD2	TGTGCCAGCAGCTTAGACCGGACTAGCGGGTCCCAGTACTTC	CASSLDRTSGSQYF
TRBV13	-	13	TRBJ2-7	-	TGTGCCAGCAGCTTAGTCGGGGGCTACGAGCAGTACTTC	CASSLVGGYEQYF
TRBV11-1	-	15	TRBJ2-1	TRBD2	TGTGCCAGCAGCTTCCTTGCGGGAGGACACAATGAGCAGTTCTTC	CASSFLAGGHNEQFF
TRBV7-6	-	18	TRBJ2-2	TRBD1	TGTGCCAGCAGCTTACAAATTATGGGGACAGGGGGAACCGGGGAGCTGTTTTTT	CASSLQIMGTGGTGELFF
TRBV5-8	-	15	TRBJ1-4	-	TGTGCCAGCAGCTTGAACTTCCGGGGGGATGAAAAACTGTTTTTT	CASSLNFRGDEKLFF
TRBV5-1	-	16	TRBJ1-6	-	TGCGCCAGCAGCTTGGACAGACCCGTTCTTAATTCACCCCTCCACTTT	CASSLDRPVLNSPLHF
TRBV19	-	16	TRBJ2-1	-	TGTGCCAGTAGTTCAGCTAGGAGGGGAAGATACAATGAGCAGTTCTTC	CASSSARRGRYNEQFF
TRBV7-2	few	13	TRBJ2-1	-	TGTGCCAGCAGCTTAGTTGGGGGCAGTGAGCAGTTCTTC	CASSLVGGSEQFF
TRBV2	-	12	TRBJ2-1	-	TGTGCCAGCAGTTGGGGCCGCCATGAGCAGTTCTTC	CASSWGRHEQFF
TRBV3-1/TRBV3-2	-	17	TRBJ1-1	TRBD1	TGTGCCAGCAGCCAACTTGGGGCAGGGGGTGGAGAAAATGAAGCTTTCTTT	CASSQLGAGGGENEAFF
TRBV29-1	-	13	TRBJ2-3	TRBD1	TGCAGCCTCTGGACAGGGATCACAGATACGCAGTATTTT	CSLWTGITDTQYF
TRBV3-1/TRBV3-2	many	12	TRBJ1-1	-	TGTGCCAGCAGCCGAGTAGCAGCTGAAGCTTTCTTT	CASSRVAAEAFF
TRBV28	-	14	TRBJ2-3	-	TGTGCCAGCAGTAGCTCTGAGGACACAGATACGCAGTATTTT	CASSSSEDTDTQYF
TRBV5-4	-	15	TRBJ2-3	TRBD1	TGTGCCAGCAGCAGACCTACCGGGGACAGTTATACGCAGTATTTT	CASSRPTGDSYTQYF
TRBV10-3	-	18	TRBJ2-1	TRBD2	TGTGCCATCAGTGAGTCCCTATGGGGGGCTAGCGGGAGAAGGGAGCAGTTCTTC	CAISESLWGASGRREQFF
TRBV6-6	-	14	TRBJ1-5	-	TGTGCCAGCAAGCAGGGCGAAAGCAATCAGCCCCAGCATTTT	CASKQGESNQPQHF
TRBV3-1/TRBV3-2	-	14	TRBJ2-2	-	TGTGCCAGCATTCCGGGACATCAATCCGGGGAGCTGTTTTTT	CASIPGHQSGELFF
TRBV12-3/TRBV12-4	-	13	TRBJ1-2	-	TGTGCCAGCACCTTCGCAGGGTGGAACGGCTACACCTTC	CASTFAGWNGYTF
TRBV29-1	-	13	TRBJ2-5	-	TGCAGCGTTGCTTCCCTGGAGGTAGAGACCCAGTACTTC	CSVASLEVETQYF
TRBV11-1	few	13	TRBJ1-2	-	TGTGCCAGCAGCCGAGGACAGAACTATGGCTACACCTTC	CASSRGQNYGYTF
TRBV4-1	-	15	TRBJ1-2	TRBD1	TGCGCCAGCAGCCAAGACCCGACAGGGGCGATAGGCTACACCTTC	CASSQDPTGAIGYTF
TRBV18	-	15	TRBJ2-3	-	TGTGCCAGCTCACCGCCACAGGGCAGTGCAGATACGCAGTATTTT	CASSPPQGSADTQYF
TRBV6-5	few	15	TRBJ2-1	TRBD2	TGTGCCAGCAGTTACGGAGCGGGAGGAGCTAATGAGCAGTTCTTC	CASSYGAGGANEQFF
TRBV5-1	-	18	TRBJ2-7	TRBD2	TGCGCCAGCAGCTTGACTTTCCGTACTAGCGGAGACGCCTACGAGCAGTACTTC	CASSLTFRTSGDAYEQYF
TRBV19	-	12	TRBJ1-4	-	TGTGCCAGTAGTATACCCAGGGAAAAACTGTTTTTT	CASSIPREKLFF
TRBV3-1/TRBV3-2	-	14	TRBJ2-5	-	TGTGCCAGCAGCCAGGCTACTAGCAAAGAGACCCAGTACTTC	CASSQATSKETQYF
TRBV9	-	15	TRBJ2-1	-	TGTGCCAGCAGCGTAGGTCGGGTGCCCTACAATGAGCAGTTCTTC	CASSVGRVPYNEQFF
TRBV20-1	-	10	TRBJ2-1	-	TGCAGTGCTCTCAGCAGGGAGCAGTTCTTC	CSALSREQFF
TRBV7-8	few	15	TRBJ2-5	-	TGTGCCAGCAGCTTAGTAGTGAGGGACCAAGAGACCCAGTACTTC	CASSLVVRDQETQYF
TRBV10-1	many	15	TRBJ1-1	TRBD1	TGCGCCAGCAGCCCCTCCTTGGCAGGGGGCACTGAAGCTTTCTTT	CASSPSLAGGTEAFF
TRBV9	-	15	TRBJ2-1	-	TGTGCCAGCAGCGTAGGACAGAGCTCCTACAATGAGCAGTTCTTC	CASSVGQSSYNEQFF
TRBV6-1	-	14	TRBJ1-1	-	TGTGCCAGCAGTGAATACAGTTGGAACACTGAAGCTTTCTTT	CASSEYSWNTEAFF
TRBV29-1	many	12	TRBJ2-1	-	TGCAGCGTTGAAGAGGGGGGACATGAGCAGTTCTTC	CSVEEGGHEQFF
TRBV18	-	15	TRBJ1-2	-	TGTGCCAGCTCACGGCCGGGAGTTGCAAACTATGGCTACACCTTC	CASSRPGVANYGYTF
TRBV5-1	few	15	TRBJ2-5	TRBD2	TGCGCCAGCAGCTCCCCCGGGACTATCCAAGAGACCCAGTACTTC	CASSSPGTIQETQYF